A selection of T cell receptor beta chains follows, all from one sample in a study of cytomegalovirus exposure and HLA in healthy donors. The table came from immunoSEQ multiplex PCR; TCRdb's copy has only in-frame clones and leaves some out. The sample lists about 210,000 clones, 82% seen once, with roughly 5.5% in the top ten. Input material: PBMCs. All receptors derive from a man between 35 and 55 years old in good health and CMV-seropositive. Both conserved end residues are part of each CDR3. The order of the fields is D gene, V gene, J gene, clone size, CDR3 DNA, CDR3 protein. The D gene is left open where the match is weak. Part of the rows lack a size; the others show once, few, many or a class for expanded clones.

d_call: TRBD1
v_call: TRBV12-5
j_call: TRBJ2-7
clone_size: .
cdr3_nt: TGTGCTAGTGGAACCGGGACAGGGGCCTTCTACGAGCAGTACTTC
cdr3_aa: CASGTGTGAFYEQYF

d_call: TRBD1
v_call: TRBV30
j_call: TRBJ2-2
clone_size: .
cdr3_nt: TGTGCCTGCCGGGACAGCTACACCGGGGAGCTGTTTTTT
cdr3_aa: CACRDSYTGELFF

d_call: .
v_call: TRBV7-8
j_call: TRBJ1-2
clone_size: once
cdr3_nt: TGTGCCAGCAGACAGGTGGACTATGGCTACACCTTC
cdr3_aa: CASRQVDYGYTF

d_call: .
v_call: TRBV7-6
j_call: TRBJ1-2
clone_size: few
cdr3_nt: TGTGCCAGCAGCTTAAGGGCAGGGCTAGGCTACACCTTC
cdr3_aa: CASSLRAGLGYTF

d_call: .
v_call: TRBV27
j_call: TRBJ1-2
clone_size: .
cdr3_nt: TGTGCCAGCAGCCTAGTAGGAGGGACCCCCAACTATGGCTACACCTTC
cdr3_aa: CASSLVGGTPNYGYTF

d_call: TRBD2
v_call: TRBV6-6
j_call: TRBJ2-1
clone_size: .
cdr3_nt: TGTGCCAGCAGTTACGAAGGCGGGAGGGCCAACAATGAGCAGTTCTTC
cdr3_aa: CASSYEGGRANNEQFF

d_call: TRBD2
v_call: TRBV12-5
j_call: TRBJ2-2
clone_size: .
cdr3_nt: TGTGCTAGTGCCCCCCGGGGGGGGGCCGGGGAGCTGTTTTTT
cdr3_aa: CASAPRGGAGELFF

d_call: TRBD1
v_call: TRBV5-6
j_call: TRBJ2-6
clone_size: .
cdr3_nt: TGTGCCAGCAGCCGCGGACAGGCTGGGGCCAACGTCCTGACTTTC
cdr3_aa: CASSRGQAGANVLTF

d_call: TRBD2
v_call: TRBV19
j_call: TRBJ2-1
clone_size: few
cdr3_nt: TGTGCCAGTACTAAGCGGGAGTCAAACAATGAGCAGTTCTTC
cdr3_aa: CASTKRESNNEQFF

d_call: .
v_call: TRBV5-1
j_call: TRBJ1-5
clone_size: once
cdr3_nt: TGCGCCAGCAGTTTGGCAGGTATCAATCAGCCCCAGCATTTT
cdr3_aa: CASSLAGINQPQHF

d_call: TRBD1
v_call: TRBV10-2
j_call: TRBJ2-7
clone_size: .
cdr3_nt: TGCGCCAGCAGGGACAGGCTCTACTACGAGCAGTACTTC
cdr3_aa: CASRDRLYYEQYF

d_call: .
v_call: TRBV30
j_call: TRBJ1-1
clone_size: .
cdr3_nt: TGTGCCTGGAGTTGGGGGCAGGCAGACGTGAACACTGAAGCTTTCTTT
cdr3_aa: CAWSWGQADVNTEAFF

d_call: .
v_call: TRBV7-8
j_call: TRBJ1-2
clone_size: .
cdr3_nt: TGTGCCAGCAGCTTAGCGCAGGGTAACTATGGCTACACCTTC
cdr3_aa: CASSLAQGNYGYTF

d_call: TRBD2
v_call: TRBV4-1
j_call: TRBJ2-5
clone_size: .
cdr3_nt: TGCGCCAGCAGCCAAGTTCGAGGACTAGCGGGCCTAGGGCAAGAGACCCAGTACTTC
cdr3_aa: CASSQVRGLAGLGQETQYF

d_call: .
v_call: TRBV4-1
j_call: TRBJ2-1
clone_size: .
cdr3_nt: TGCGCCAGCAGCCAATTGAAGGAGGATGAGCAGTTCTTC
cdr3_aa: CASSQLKEDEQFF

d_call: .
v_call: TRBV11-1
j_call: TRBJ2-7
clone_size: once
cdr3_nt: TGTGCCAGCAGCTTGGGGGCCGTTATGTACGAGCAGTACTTC
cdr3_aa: CASSLGAVMYEQYF

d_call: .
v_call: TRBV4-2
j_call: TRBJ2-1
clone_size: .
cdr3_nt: TGTGCCAGCAGCCAAGTTACTAGAATCGATGAGCAGTTCTTC
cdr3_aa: CASSQVTRIDEQFF

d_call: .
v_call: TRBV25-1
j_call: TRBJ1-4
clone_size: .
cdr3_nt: TGTGCCAGCAGTCTCTCCGGGACAAAGGAAAAACTGTTTTTT
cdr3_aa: CASSLSGTKEKLFF

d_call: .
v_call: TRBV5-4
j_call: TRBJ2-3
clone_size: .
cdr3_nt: TGTGCCAGCAGCGGTGACCCGGGACTTAGCACAGATACGCAGTATTTT
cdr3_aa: CASSGDPGLSTDTQYF

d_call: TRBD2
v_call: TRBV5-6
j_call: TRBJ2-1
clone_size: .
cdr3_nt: TGTGCCAGCAGCTTAGAGATCACTAGCGGGACCAATGAGCAGTTCTTC
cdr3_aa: CASSLEITSGTNEQFF

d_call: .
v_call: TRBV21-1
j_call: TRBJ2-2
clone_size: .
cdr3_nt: TGTGCCAGCAGCAAATACAGGGGGCCTGGCGGGGAGCTGTTTTTT
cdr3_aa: CASSKYRGPGGELFF

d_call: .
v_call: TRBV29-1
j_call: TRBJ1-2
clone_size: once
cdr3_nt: TGCAGCGTTGCCAGGGGAAGCTATGGCTACACCTTC
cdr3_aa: CSVARGSYGYTF

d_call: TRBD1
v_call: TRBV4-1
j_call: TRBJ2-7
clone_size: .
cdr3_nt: TGCGCCAGCAGCCATGGGACAGTTAGCTCCTACGAGCAGTACTTC
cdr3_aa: CASSHGTVSSYEQYF

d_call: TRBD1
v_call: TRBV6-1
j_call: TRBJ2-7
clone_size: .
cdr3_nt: TGTGCCAGCAGTCGGACAGGGGAATACGAGCAGTACTTC
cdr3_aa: CASSRTGEYEQYF

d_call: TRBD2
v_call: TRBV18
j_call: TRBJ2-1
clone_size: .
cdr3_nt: TGTGCCAGCTCAGGACCGGATGGGACTAGAGAGTTCTTC
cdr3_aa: CASSGPDGTREFF

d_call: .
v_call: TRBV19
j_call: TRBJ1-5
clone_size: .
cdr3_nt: TGTGCCAGTGCGGCGGTTAGCAATCAGCCCCAGCATTTT
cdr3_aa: CASAAVSNQPQHF

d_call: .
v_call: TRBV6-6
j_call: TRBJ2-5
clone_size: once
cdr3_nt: TGTGCCAGCAGTCCAACAGGGTGGGGGGGAGAGACCCAGTACTTC
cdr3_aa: CASSPTGWGGETQYF

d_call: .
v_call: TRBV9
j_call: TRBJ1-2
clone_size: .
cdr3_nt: TGTGCCAGCAGCGTAGATGATAGCTATGGCTACACCTTC
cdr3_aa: CASSVDDSYGYTF

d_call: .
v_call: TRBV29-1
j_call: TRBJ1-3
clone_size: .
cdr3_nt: TGCAGCGTCGGACTATTCTCTGGAAACACCATATATTTT
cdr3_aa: CSVGLFSGNTIYF

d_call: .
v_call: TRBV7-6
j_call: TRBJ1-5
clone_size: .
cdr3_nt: TGTGCCAGCAGCCTTAGTGAGGGCCCGCAGCCCCAGCATTTT
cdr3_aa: CASSLSEGPQPQHF

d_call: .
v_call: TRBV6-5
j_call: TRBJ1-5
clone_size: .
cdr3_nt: TGTGCCAGCAGTCGCGATGGCAATCAGCCCCAGCATTTT
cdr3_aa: CASSRDGNQPQHF